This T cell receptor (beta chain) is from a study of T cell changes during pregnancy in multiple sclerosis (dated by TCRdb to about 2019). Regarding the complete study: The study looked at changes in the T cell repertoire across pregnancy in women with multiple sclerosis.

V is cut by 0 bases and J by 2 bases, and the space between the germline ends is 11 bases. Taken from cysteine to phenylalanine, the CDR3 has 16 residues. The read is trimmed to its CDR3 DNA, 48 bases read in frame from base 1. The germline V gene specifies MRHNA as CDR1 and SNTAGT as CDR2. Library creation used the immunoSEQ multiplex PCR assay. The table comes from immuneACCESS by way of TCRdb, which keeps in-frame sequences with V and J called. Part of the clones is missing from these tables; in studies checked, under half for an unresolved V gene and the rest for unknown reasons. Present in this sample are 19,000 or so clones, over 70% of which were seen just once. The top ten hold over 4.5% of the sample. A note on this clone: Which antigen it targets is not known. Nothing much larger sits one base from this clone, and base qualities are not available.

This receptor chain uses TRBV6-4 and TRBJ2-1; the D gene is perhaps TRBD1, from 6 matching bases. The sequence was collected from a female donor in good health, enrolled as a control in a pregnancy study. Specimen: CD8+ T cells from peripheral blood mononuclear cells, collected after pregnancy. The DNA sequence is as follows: TGTGCCAGCAGTGACTCACAGGGTGGACCCTACAATGAGCAGTTCTTC. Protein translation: CASSDSQGGPYNEQFF.